Each of the 25 T cell receptor beta chains below was sequenced from the same sample in a study of cytomegalovirus exposure and HLA in healthy donors. The study ran its PCR with 60 Vbeta and 13 Jbeta primers. Sequencing used immunoSEQ multiplex PCR; TCRdb keeps in-frame clones, though not all of them. Among 150,000 to 180,000 clones, less than 80% were seen once, and the ten largest hold approximately 2.1%. What was sequenced was PBMCs. Source of these receptors: a man younger than 45 in good health and CMV-seronegative.

The V and J genes are TRBV2 and TRBJ2-5; 9 positions match TRBD2. Germline CDR1 SNHLY, CDR2 FYNNEI. Germline trimming cut 10 bases from V and 3 bases from J; bases unmatched to any gene: 9. The CDR3 length is 14 residues. The CDR3 nucleotides read TGTGCCACCTCCCCGGCTAGCGGGGAAGAGACCCAGTACTTC. The encoded protein is CATSPASGEETQYF.

V usage is TRBV6-5 and J usage is TRBJ1-4, with D maybe TRBD1 (6 bases). The V end was cut by 5 bases, the J end by 8 bases, with 12 bases between. Looked up from germline, CDR1 is MNHEY and CDR2 is SVGAGI. The CDR3 is made up of 13 amino acids. The chain's CDR3 is CASSPGTREKLFF. The CDR3 DNA sequence: TGTGCCAGCAGTCCCGGGACAAGAGAAAAACTGTTTTTT.

The chain joins TRBV5-1 to TRBJ1-1; tentatively, D is TRBD1 (6 bases). Germline V gene sequence: CDR1 SGHRS, CDR2 YFSETQ. Trimming stripped 3 bases from V and 3 bases from J, with 9 bases between. The CDR3 is made up of 13 amino acids. This CDR3 is CASSWDTYTEAFF. The CDR3 DNA follows: TGCGCCAGCAGCTGGGACACCTACACTGAAGCTTTCTTT.

The chain employs TRBV7-8 and TRBJ2-7; D unclear. Trimming left V 5 bases short and J 7 bases short, with 15 bases between. Per germline, CDR1 SGHVS and CDR2 FQNEAQ. The CDR3 runs 13 residues. CDR3 amino acids: CASSVEVGLEQYF. CDR3 nucleotides: TGTGCCAGCAGCGTAGAGGTCGGGTTAGAGCAGTACTTC.

The gene calls are TRBV7-9 and TRBJ1-1, with 11 bases fitting TRBD1. The V gene's germline CDR1 is SEHNR and CDR2 FQNEAQ (reference sequence). The CDR3 spans 15 residues. Losses at the gene ends were 5 bases for V and 6 bases for J; bases not matched to a gene: 8. The CDR3 sequence: CASSGQGARRSEAFF. As DNA, the CDR3 is TGTGCCAGCAGCGGACAGGGGGCAAGAAGATCTGAAGCTTTCTTT.

In its sample, this clone was seen once. The V and J genes are TRBV7-9 and TRBJ2-5; tentatively, D is TRBD1 (6 bases). The CDR3 contains 14 residues. In germline, CDR1 is SEHNR, CDR2 FQNEAQ (reference sequence). The V and J ends lost 1 base and 0 bases respectively, with 6 bases between them. The CDR3 DNA follows: TGTGCCAGCAGCTTAGACAGGGACCAAGAGACCCAGTACTTC. It translates to CASSLDRDQETQYF.

This clone has only one observation. The chain carries TRBV7-8 and TRBJ1-2; TRBD1 might be the D (5 bases). The V gene's germline CDR1 is SGHVS and CDR2 FQNEAQ. With 5 bases removed from V and 8 bases from J, the gap between germline ends came to 15 bases. CDR3 length equals 13 residues. The CDR3 here is CASSPGGGEGYTF. DNA for the CDR3: TGTGCCAGCAGCCCTGGTGGGGGGGAAGGCTACACCTTC.

The chain links TRBV9 to TRBJ1-6; D remains unclear. Germline CDR1 reads SGDLS; CDR2 reads YYNGEE. Trimming pared 0 bases from V and 14 bases from J, leaving 12 bases between. The CDR3 consists of 13 residues. CDR3 sequence (DNA): TGTGCCAGCAGCGTAGGGGCGAAGGAGGCCCTCCACTTT. Encoded protein: CASSVGAKEALHF.

V is TRBV19 and J is TRBJ1-1, with no clear D. The length of the CDR3 is 13 residues. CDR1 LNHDA and CDR2 SQIVND come from the germline V gene (reference sequence). Trimming removed 4 bases from V and 0 bases from J, with 6 bases in between. CDR3 loop: CASSRAMNTEAFF. CDR3 sequence (DNA): TGTGCCAGTAGTAGGGCCATGAACACTGAAGCTTTCTTT.

This rearrangement joins TRBV18 to TRBJ1-2; no definite D call. Trimming left V 3 bases short and J 6 bases short, with 14 bases between. Germline assignment: CDR1 KGHSH and CDR2 LQKENI. This CDR3 comprises 14 residues. In DNA form, the CDR3 reads TGTGCCAGCTCACCGAAACCACAGTTGGATGGCTACACCTTC. This sequence encodes CASSPKPQLDGYTF.

The J gene is TRBJ2-1, the V gene TRBV18; D is undetermined. This CDR3 contains 16 residues. Germline assignment: CDR1 KGHSH and CDR2 LQKENI. Trimming took off 0 bases at V and 0 bases at J, with 9 bases between the two ends. Here the CDR3 DNA reads TGTGCCAGCTCACCACCGAACAGCTACTCCTACAATGAGCAGTTCTTC. It translates to CASSPPNSYSYNEQFF.

In DNA form, the CDR3 reads TGCGCCAGCAGCTTGGGACACAAACAAGAGACCCAGTACTTC. Translation gives CASSLGHKQETQYF. The V call is TRBV5-1, the J call TRBJ2-5, with D unclear. The CDR3 totals 14 residues. Germline assignment: CDR1 SGHRS and CDR2 YFSETQ. Trimming took off 0 bases at V and 2 bases at J, with 8 bases between the two ends.

The V gene is TRBV5-5, the J gene TRBJ2-2; D possibly corresponds to TRBD2 (7 bases). CDR3 length: 16 amino acids. With 0 bases removed from V and 6 bases from J, the gap between germline ends came to 15 bases. Germline lookup yields CDR1 SGHKS and CDR2 YYEKEE (reference sequence). CDR3 protein: CASSLVGGGLAGELFF. The CDR3 DNA sequence: TGTGCCAGCAGCTTGGTTGGCGGGGGCCTGGCCGGGGAGCTGTTTTTT.

This chain uses TRBV29-1 with TRBJ2-7; 9 bases map to TRBD2. The ends lost 6 bases at V and 1 base at J; junction bases unmatched: 4. The length of the CDR3 is 13 residues. Germline CDR1 SQVTM, CDR2 ANQGSEA. This CDR3 is CSVAGGWSYEQYF. CDR3 sequence (DNA): TGCAGCGTAGCGGGGGGCTGGTCCTACGAGCAGTACTTC.

V is TRBV7-2 and J is TRBJ1-2, with 7 bases identical to TRBD1. In germline, CDR1 is SGHTA, CDR2 FQGNSA. This CDR3 region has 14 residues. V dropped 5 bases and J dropped 4; count of bases not matched to a gene: 7. CDR3 sequence (DNA): TGTGCCAGCAGCGTCGACAGGGTACCCTATGGCTACACCTTC. Its protein product is CASSVDRVPYGYTF.

The V and J genes are TRBV28 and TRBJ1-2; tentatively, D is TRBD1 (5 bases). Germline CDR1 is MDHEN and CDR2 is SYDVKM. V shed 5 bases and J shed 5 bases, with 9 bases lying between them. The CDR3 spans 12 residues. As DNA, the CDR3 is TGTGCCAGCAGTCCGCGACAGTATGGCTACACCTTC. Translating it yields CASSPRQYGYTF.

The count of this clone is one. V usage is TRBV4-3 and J usage is TRBJ1-1, with D maybe TRBD1 (6 bases). Germline V gene sequence: CDR1 LGHNA, CDR2 YSLEER. The CDR3 contains 12 residues. The ends were cut back, 4 bases at V and 5 bases at J, with 8 bases in the middle. The CDR3 sequence is CASSLTGTEAFF. In DNA, the CDR3 is TGCGCCAGCAGCCTTACAGGGACTGAAGCTTTCTTT.

The chain carries TRBV9 and TRBJ2-2; TRBD2 might be the D (7 bases). The ends were cut back, 7 bases at V and 4 bases at J, with 11 bases in the middle. This CDR3 contains 13 residues. In germline, CDR1 is SGDLS, CDR2 YYNGEE. In DNA, the CDR3 is TGTGCCAGCGGGGGGGCGGTCACCGGGGAGCTGTTTTTT. Its translation: CASGGAVTGELFF.

This chain links TRBV5-1 with TRBJ2-2; the D gene is possibly TRBD1 (6 bases). The CDR3 has 15 amino acids. Trimming stripped 6 bases from V and 1 base from J, with 13 bases between. The V gene's germline CDR1 is SGHRS and CDR2 YFSETQ. In nucleotides, the CDR3 is TGCGCCAGCACCAGAGCGACAGGGAACACCGGGGAGCTGTTTTTT. Amino acids: CASTRATGNTGELFF.

The rearrangement uses TRBV7-9 and TRBJ2-7; D not resolved. The CDR3 spans 13 residues. Looked up from germline, CDR1 is SEHNR and CDR2 is FQNEAQ (reference sequence). The germline V and J ends were trimmed by 6 bases and 2 bases, with 11 bases remaining between them. The CDR3 loop is CASRLGSTYEQYF. The DNA of the CDR3 is TGTGCCAGCAGACTCGGGTCCACCTACGAGCAGTACTTC. The full variable domain, with the rest looked up from reference TRBV7-9 and TRBJ2-7, is DTGVSQNPRHKITKRGQNVTFRCDPISEHNRLYWYRQTLGQGPEFLTYFQNEAQLEKSRLLSDRFSAERPKGSFSTLEIQRTEQGDSAMYLCASRLGSTYEQYFGPGTRLTVT.

This chain links TRBV7-6 with TRBJ2-1; 7 bases fit TRBD1. The J segment lost 0 bases and the V segment lost 1 base, leaving 9 bases of the junction unmatched. This CDR3 is built from 18 residues. Germline values: CDR1 SGHVS, CDR2 FNYEAQ. In DNA, the CDR3 is TGTGCCAGCAGCTTAGTTTCAGGACAGGTCAGCTCCTACAATGAGCAGTTCTTC. Protein sequence: CASSLVSGQVSSYNEQFF.

V usage is TRBV5-1 and J usage is TRBJ2-5; TRBD2 agrees at 9 bases. V was pared by 0 bases and J by 1 base, with 1 base of the junction left unmatched. The germline gives CDR1 SGHRS, CDR2 YFSETQ. CDR3 length equals 15 residues. In DNA, the CDR3 is TGCGCCAGCAGCTTGGGTAGCGGGGGCCAAGAGACCCAGTACTTC. Its translation is CASSLGSGGQETQYF. Using reference TRBV5-1 and TRBJ2-5 for the parts outside the CDR3, the full variable domain is KAGVTQTPRYLIKTRGQQVTLSCSPISGHRSVSWYQQTPGQGLQFLFEYFSETQRNKGNFPGRFSGRQFSNSRSEMNVSTLELGDSALYLCASSLGSGGQETQYFGPGTRLLVL.

The sample holds one count of this clone. The V and J genes are TRBV27 and TRBJ1-2; 10 bases fit TRBD1. This CDR3 comprises 14 residues. V was pared by 8 bases and J by 8 bases, with 11 bases of the junction left unmatched. Germline CDR1 and CDR2: MNHEY and SMNVEV (reference sequence). CDR3 nucleotides: TGTGCCAGCGGTGAACAGGACAGGGGGGTCGGCTACACCTTC. Protein product: CASGEQDRGVGYTF.

This clone was found once. The V call is TRBV7-9, the J call TRBJ1-5, with D unresolved. Trimming cost V 2 bases and J 6 bases, with 5 bases left between them. Germline values: CDR1 SEHNR, CDR2 FQNEAQ (reference sequence). CDR3 length equals 12 residues. As DNA, the CDR3 is TGTGCCAGCAGCTTACCGGGTCAGCCCCAGCATTTT. Amino acids: CASSLPGQPQHF.

The rearrangement joins TRBV7-2 to TRBJ2-7; a weak D match, TRBD2 (5 bases). V was clipped by 5 bases and J by 1 base, with 9 bases between them. Germline CDR1 and CDR2: SGHTA and FQGNSA. The CDR3 spans 13 residues. CDR3 DNA sequence: TGTGCCAGCAGCCGGGCGGGTTCCTACGAGCAGTACTTC. Amino acid sequence: CASSRAGSYEQYF. Variable domain in full (rest from reference TRBV7-2 and TRBJ2-7): GAGVSQSPSNKVTEKGKDVELRCDPISGHTALYWYRQSLGQGLEFLIYFQGNSAPDKSGLPSDRFSAERTGGSVSTLTIQRTQQEDSAVYLCASSRAGSYEQYFGPGTRLTVT.